Presented here are 4 T cell receptor beta chains from one specimen sequenced in a study of cytomegalovirus exposure and HLA in healthy donors. The PCR contained 60 Vbeta and 13 Jbeta primers. Method: immunoSEQ multiplex PCR; TCRdb's copy keeps in-frame clones and lacks some. The sample holds tens of thousands of clones. The sequencing input was PBMCs. Receptors were obtained from a male donor in good health and CMV-seropositive.

This chain connects TRBV5-5 to TRBJ2-7, with D perhaps TRBD1 (6 bases). Germline CDR1 and CDR2: SGHKS and YYEKEE (reference sequence). Trimming shortened V by 4 bases and J by 4 bases, and 12 bases separated the two germline ends. The CDR3 spans 13 residues. The CDR3 protein is CASSLITGYEQYF. The DNA for the CDR3 is TGTGCCAGCAGCCTGATAACAGGGTACGAGCAGTACTTC. Together with reference TRBV5-5 and TRBJ2-7, the CDR3 gives the full variable domain: DAGVTQSPTHLIKTRGQQVTLRCSPISGHKSVSWYQQVLGQGPQFIFQYYEKEERGRGNFPDRFSARQFPNYSSELNVNALLLGDSALYLCASSLITGYEQYFGPGTRLTVT.

The chain recombines TRBV11-2 with TRBJ1-6, with 10 bases identical to TRBD1. With V trimmed by 5 bases and J by 8 bases, 3 bases remained unmatched. CDR1 SGHAT and CDR2 FQNNGV come from the germline V gene. This CDR3 comprises 14 residues. The DNA of the CDR3 is TGTGCCAGCAGCACGGGACAGGGGTATTCACCCCTCCACTTT. This sequence encodes CASSTGQGYSPLHF.

As for this clone: Additional DNA sequences in this sample encode the identical CDR3. The rearrangement uses TRBV30 and TRBJ2-7, with unresolved D. Trimming pared 2 bases from V and 7 bases from J, leaving 9 bases between. This CDR3 is 11 amino acids long. From germline, CDR1 is GTSNPN and CDR2 SVGIG (reference sequence). The CDR3 loop reads CAWSPSREQYF. CDR3 DNA sequence: TGTGCCTGGAGTCCCTCTAGGGAGCAGTACTTC.

This chain joins TRBV5-1 and TRBJ1-6, with 8 nucleotides matching TRBD1. Germline CDR1 reads SGHRS; CDR2 reads YFSETQ. The CDR3 runs to 14 residues. The ends lost 7 bases at V and 7 bases at J; junction bases unmatched: 7. The CDR3 DNA reads TGCGCCAGCCACAGGGGGGATTTAAATTCACCCCTCCACTTT. Translating gives CASHRGDLNSPLHF.